The clone carrying this T cell receptor beta chain was seen ten or more times. Its specificity is not known. The sample originates from a study of human T cells and chemical hapten exposure. Study information: Donors were sensitized with 2% DPC on the upper inner arm. While the roughly 23-week study was under way, patients received diphenylcyclopropenone on the scalp every week. Patch testing was performed with 0.01% DPC on the upper back, with reading at 6 days. Whole-study results and caveats: Expanded TCRs created a significantly greater count of big CDR3 similarity clusters than controls did.

V lost 3 bases, J lost 10 bases, and 16 bases lay in between. The germline V gene encodes CDR1 SQVTM and CDR2 ANQGSEA. This CDR3 comprises 13 residues. This sample's time point: pre-sensitization, week 0. This sample's treatment: therapeutic diphenylcyclopropenone sensitization with weekly scalp DPC. TCRdb recomputed calls from the RACE reads with MiXCR, one row per CDR3 protein. The sample holds roughly 260,000 distinct CDR3 sequences, approximately 8.4% seen once. This specimen was whole blood, taken in connection with sensitization to the hapten diphenylcyclopropenone (DPC). This receptor was taken from a woman between 35 and 50 years old with alopecia areata. Some clones in this sample may be carry-over from other donors' samples. The chain recombines TRBV29-1 with TRBJ2-1, with a weak D call TRBD1 (5 bases). DNA of the CDR3: TGCAGCGTTGAGGGCAGGGTGCTTTCCGAGCAGTTCTTC. Its translation is CSVEGRVLSEQFF.